This T cell receptor (beta chain) is from a study of Ad26.COV2.S vaccination and SARS-CoV-2 variants listed by TCRdb under 2021. For the study in its entirety: Donors in the vaccine arm were drawn from COV1001, a multicentre, randomized, double-blind, placebo-controlled phase I-IIa trial testing Ad26.COV2.S in healthy adults. Dosing of Ad26.COV2.S was intramuscular, at either 5x10^10 or 1x10^11 viral particles, delivered as one shot or as two shots spaced 56 days apart. TCRbeta repertoire sequencing was used to assess the specificity and breadth of SARS-CoV-2-reactive T cell receptors after Ad26.COV2.S vaccination. The TCR-sequenced set comprised around 30 samples: about 19 Ad26.COV2.S vaccine recipients, 5 placebo recipients and 8 SARS-CoV-2 convalescent individuals. Participants in the trial were split at random into five groups of five each, receiving low-dose or high-dose Ad26.COV2.S once or twice, or else placebo on both occasions. Blinding of investigators to trial group allocation was maintained during experiments and outcome assessment.

Overall results and qualifications from the work: Vaccine and placebo recipients had similar non-spike TCR breadth, a finding consistent with the vaccine containing only spike. The study was not powered for comparison of responses between vaccine doses or regimens. Compared with placebo recipients, Ad26.COV2.S recipients showed higher spike-specific TCR breadth (P = 0.0014). Substantial breadth of spike-specific CD8+ and CD4+ T cell responses was reported after vaccination. The authors noted that total T cell responses may have been underestimated by the TCR breadth and depth analyses.

Comments on this clone: Its cognate antigen has yet to be identified. No clone much larger than this one lies a single base away; base qualities are absent.

TCRbeta CDR3 regions were sequenced with the immunoSEQ Assay. After extraction, genomic DNA underwent amplification by bias-controlled multiplex PCR, followed by high-throughput sequencing. Concerning the study's data processing: Collapsing and filtering of sequences were performed to quantify the absolute abundance of each unique TCRbeta CDR3 region. T cell fraction was estimated by normalization of TCRbeta template counts to usable DNA, with usable DNA being measured through amplification of reference genes present in all nucleated cells. Repertoire TCRs were annotated as SARS-CoV-2-specific by exact matching of V gene, CDR3 amino acid sequence and J gene to a known reactive TCR set. MIRA supplied the reference SARS-CoV-2 TCR set, which was filtered for enrichment in COVID-19-positive ImmuneCODE repertoires so that public or cross-reactive TCRs were removed. Drawing on the MIRA antigens, annotated TCRs were analysed further at the level of specific ORF or position within ORF. Breadth was defined as the number of annotated unique rearrangements divided by the total number of unique productive rearrangements, and depth was defined as the summed frequency of the annotated unique rearrangements. Group comparisons of TCR breadth used two-sided Wilcoxon rank-sum tests. TCRdb obtained this table from immuneACCESS and retained in-frame rearrangements with V and J assigned. These tables miss some clones; where compared with another copy, unresolved V genes account for less than half of the shortfall, and the remainder is unexplained. V, J and clone size derive from that table, while D and trimming were established from the DNA sequence. In all, the sample holds 200,000 to 250,000 clones, and 85% to 90% of those were seen once. The leading ten clones occupy approximately 11% of the sample.

What this sample's treatment or condition label stands for: roughly 20 received Ad26.COV2.S at low or high dose, single or two shots; about 5 received placebo; per-sample allocation not given. For vaccine and placebo recipients, the sequenced repertoires came from samples collected on day 63 after the first injection. Cohort 1b enrolled about two dozen adults aged 18-55 years at a single site in Boston, USA, between 29 July and 7 August 2020. Ad26.COV2.S was a replication-incompetent adenovirus type 26 vector expressing a prefusion-stabilized SARS-CoV-2 spike protein from the original Wuhan strain. There are 16 amino acids in the CDR3, from cysteine to phenylalanine inclusive. The only DNA kept is the CDR3, 48 bases in frame from the first base. Looking up the germline V gene yields CDR1 SGHTA and CDR2 FQGNSA. V gives up 1 base and J gives up 4 bases, and the segment between their germline ends measures 16 bases.

The origin of this receptor is a person between 18 and 65 years old who received the Ad26.COV2.S COVID-19 vaccine or a placebo. Sequencing used peripheral blood, obtained in a trial of Ad26.COV2.S vaccine versus placebo. The sequence joins TRBV7-2 to TRBJ1-2, with the D segment identity uncertain. The DNA reads as follows: TGTGCCAGCAGCTTAGATACGACGTTAAGCGCCTATGGCTACACCTTC. It translates as CASSLDTTLSAYGYTF. The CDR3 plus the reference TRBV7-2 and TRBJ1-2 genes for the other parts give the full variable domain: GAGVSQSPSNKVTEKGKDVELRCDPISGHTALYWYRQSLGQGLEFLIYFQGNSAPDKSGLPSDRFSAERTGGSVSTLTIQRTQQEDSAVYLCASSLDTTLSAYGYTFGSGTRLTVV.